A selection of T cell receptor beta chains follows, all from one sample in a study of blood T cell repertoires in COVID-19. Assay: immunoSEQ multiplex PCR; the TCRdb copy retains only in-frame clones and omits some. The sample consists of over 300,000 clones, 83% of them appearing once. The sequenced sample was peripheral blood. These TCRs come from a woman aged 45-60 years with acute or convalescent COVID-19. Both conserved end residues are part of each CDR3. Fields, in order: CDR3 protein, clone size, J gene, V gene. Where a row states a size, it is once, few, many or the class of an expanded clone; other rows omit it.

CDR3: CASSLSSGGAGGEDTQYF
size: NA
J: TRBJ2-3
V: TRBV27

CDR3: CASSPDRLRAQYF
size: once
J: TRBJ2-5
V: TRBV5-6

CDR3: CSVVGQGYANYGYTF
size: NA
J: TRBJ1-2
V: TRBV29-1

CDR3: CASSYGVQGAEKLFF
size: NA
J: TRBJ1-4
V: TRBV6-6

CDR3: CASSPSVGDTQYF
size: few
J: TRBJ2-3
V: TRBV7-9

CDR3: CASSEYGSGSPLHF
size: NA
J: TRBJ1-6
V: TRBV2

CDR3: CASSPLVGRGREKGLGTSYNEQFF
size: once
J: TRBJ2-1
V: TRBV14

CDR3: CASSIDAVTFYNSPLHF
size: NA
J: TRBJ1-6
V: TRBV19

CDR3: CASSQASGGYNEQFF
size: NA
J: TRBJ2-1
V: TRBV4-1

CDR3: CASSMDRVDGYTF
size: once
J: TRBJ1-2
V: TRBV5-1

CDR3: CASSTGLAGTTWTGELFF
size: NA
J: TRBJ2-2
V: TRBV2

CDR3: CASSLDWGGPGRTEAFF
size: NA
J: TRBJ1-1
V: TRBV7-9

CDR3: CASSPPTGEGETQYF
size: NA
J: TRBJ2-5
V: TRBV18

CDR3: CASSIEGQVRDTEAFF
size: NA
J: TRBJ1-1
V: TRBV19

CDR3: CAISDPTTSGSTNSYNEQFF
size: NA
J: TRBJ2-1
V: TRBV10-3

CDR3: CASSLDASRHIQYF
size: NA
J: TRBJ2-4
V: TRBV7-9

CDR3: CASSFAGGAIYGYTF
size: NA
J: TRBJ1-2
V: TRBV6-2/TRBV6-3

CDR3: CASGDGTGSGANVLTF
size: once
J: TRBJ2-6
V: TRBV5-1

CDR3: CASSFTGQGSYEQYF
size: NA
J: TRBJ2-7
V: TRBV5-4

CDR3: CASTRSAGQGRNTQYF
size: NA
J: TRBJ2-3
V: TRBV6-6

CDR3: CAISEDGTSGRVGQETQYF
size: NA
J: TRBJ2-5
V: TRBV10-3

CDR3: CATRNWGLAPEQFF
size: NA
J: TRBJ2-1
V: TRBV24-1

CDR3: CAWRALYGYTF
size: NA
J: TRBJ1-2
V: TRBV30

CDR3: CASSLSGHLMAEAFF
size: once
J: TRBJ1-1
V: TRBV5-1

CDR3: CASSLSQGRTEAFF
size: NA
J: TRBJ1-1
V: TRBV28

CDR3: CASSARDRGPEQFF
size: NA
J: TRBJ2-1
V: TRBV9

CDR3: CASSSPIAAAGDTQYF
size: NA
J: TRBJ2-3
V: TRBV7-2

CDR3: CSVDRGLWGYTF
size: NA
J: TRBJ1-2
V: TRBV29-1